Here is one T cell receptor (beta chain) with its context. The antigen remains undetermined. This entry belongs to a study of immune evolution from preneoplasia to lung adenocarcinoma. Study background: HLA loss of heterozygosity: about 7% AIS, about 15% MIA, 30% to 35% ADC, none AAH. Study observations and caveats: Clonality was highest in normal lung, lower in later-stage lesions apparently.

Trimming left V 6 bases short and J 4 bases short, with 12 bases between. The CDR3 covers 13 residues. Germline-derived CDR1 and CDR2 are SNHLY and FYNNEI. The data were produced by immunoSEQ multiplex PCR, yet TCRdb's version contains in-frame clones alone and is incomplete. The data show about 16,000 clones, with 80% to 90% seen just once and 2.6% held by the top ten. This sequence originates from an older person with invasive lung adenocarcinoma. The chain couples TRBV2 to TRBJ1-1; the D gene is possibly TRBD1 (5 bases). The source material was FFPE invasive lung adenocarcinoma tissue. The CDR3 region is CASRKEGTTEAFF. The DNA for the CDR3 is TGTGCCAGCAGGAAAGAGGGGACCACTGAAGCTTTCTTT.